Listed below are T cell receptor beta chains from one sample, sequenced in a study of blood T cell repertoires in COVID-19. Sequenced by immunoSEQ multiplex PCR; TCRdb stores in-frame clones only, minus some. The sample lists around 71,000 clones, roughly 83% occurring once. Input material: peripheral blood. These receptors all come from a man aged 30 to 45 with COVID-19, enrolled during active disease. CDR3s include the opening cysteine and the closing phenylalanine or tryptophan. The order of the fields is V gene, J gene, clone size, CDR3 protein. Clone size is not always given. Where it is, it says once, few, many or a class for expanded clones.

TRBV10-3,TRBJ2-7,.,CATLTGGGYEQYF
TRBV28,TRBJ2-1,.,CASSHYADGGRAYNEQFF
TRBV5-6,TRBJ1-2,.,CASSLVGARNYGYTF
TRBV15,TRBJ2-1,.,CATSRDRLREGDNEQFF
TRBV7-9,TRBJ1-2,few,CASSFDSNYGYTF
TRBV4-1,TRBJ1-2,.,CASSQGGQGLYGYTF
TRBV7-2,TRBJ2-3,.,CASSYGTGGDTQYF
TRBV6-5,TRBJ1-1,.,CASRPTGNTEAFF
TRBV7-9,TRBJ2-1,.,CASSSLAGGQDEQFF
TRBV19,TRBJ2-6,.,CASKVRGPGFSGANVLTF
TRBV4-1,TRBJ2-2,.,CASRRSAGGANTGELFF
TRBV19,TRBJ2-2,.,CASSIRQGYLLF
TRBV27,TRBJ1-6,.,CASSLGGTGVSPLHF
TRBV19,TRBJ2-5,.,CASSTEGGIQETQYF
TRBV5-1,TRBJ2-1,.,CASSLGREVYNEQFF